These T cell receptor beta chains were read from a single sample in a study of blood T cell repertoires in COVID-19. Sequenced by immunoSEQ multiplex PCR; TCRdb stores in-frame clones only, minus some. The repertoire has 200,000 or so clones, about four fifths of them found once; the top ten carry approximately 1.3%. Sample: PBMCs or T cells enriched from blood (not recorded which). These receptors originate from a woman in her 40s with acute COVID-19. Both conserved end residues are part of each CDR3. Fields, in order: D gene, J gene, V gene, clone size, CDR3 protein, CDR3 DNA. D genes are given only for firm matches. The listing skips clone size in some rows; elsewhere it reads once, few, many or a size class.

-	TRBJ1-6	TRBV19	few	CASSTSGVSPLHF	TGTGCCAGTAGTACCTCAGGGGTATCACCCCTCCACTTT
-	TRBJ2-3	TRBV21-1	-	CASSVYTDTQYF	TGTGCCAGCTCTGTCTACACAGATACGCAGTATTTT
-	TRBJ2-7	TRBV4-1	few	CASSRKEDASSYEQYF	TGCGCCAGCAGCCGAAAGGAGGACGCTAGCTCCTACGAGCAGTACTTC
-	TRBJ2-2	TRBV21-1	-	CASSKASGRTNTGELFF	TGTGCCAGCAGCAAAGCAAGCGGGAGGACGAACACCGGGGAGCTGTTTTTT
-	TRBJ1-4	TRBV5-1	-	CASSPYSATNEKLFF	TGCGCCAGCAGCCCCTACAGTGCAACTAATGAAAAACTGTTTTTT
-	TRBJ2-3	TRBV11-2	-	CASSFGDTQYF	TGTGCCAGCAGCTTCGGAGATACGCAGTATTTT
-	TRBJ1-1	TRBV5-6	-	CASSGYTGNTEAFF	TGTGCCAGCAGCGGCTATACAGGAAACACTGAAGCTTTCTTT
-	TRBJ1-1	TRBV7-8	-	CASSSLSLNTEAFF	TGTGCCAGCAGCTCACTCTCTTTGAACACTGAAGCTTTCTTT
TRBD1	TRBJ2-5	TRBV4-1	-	CASSQPRTGFGETQYF	TGCGCCAGCAGCCAACCCCGGACAGGATTTGGAGAGACCCAGTACTTC
-	TRBJ2-5	TRBV7-8	-	CASSLVGGATQETQYF	TGTGCCAGCAGCTTAGTCGGGGGAGCCACCCAAGAGACCCAGTACTTC
-	TRBJ1-1	TRBV28	few	CASRPPTGINGEAFF	TGTGCCAGCAGACCTCCCACAGGGATAAACGGGGAAGCTTTCTTT
TRBD1	TRBJ1-1	TRBV28	-	CASSISLNRGQLTEAFF	TGTGCCAGCTCTATTTCCCTCAACAGGGGGCAGTTAACTGAAGCTTTCTTT
TRBD1	TRBJ1-2	TRBV7-3	once	CASSIRGPAYGYTF	TGTGCCAGCAGCATCAGGGGGCCGGCCTATGGCTACACCTTC
TRBD1	TRBJ1-5	TRBV6-5	-	CASSLTGGVQPQHF	TGTGCCAGCAGTCTGACAGGGGGCGTTCAGCCCCAGCATTTT
TRBD1	TRBJ2-7	TRBV13	-	CASRGQGGYEQYF	TGTGCCAGCAGAGGACAGGGGGGCTACGAGCAGTACTTC
TRBD2	TRBJ2-1	TRBV5-4	-	CASSFSGLGVNEQFF	TGTGCCAGCAGCTTTTCCGGACTAGGAGTCAATGAGCAGTTCTTC
-	TRBJ1-5	TRBV5-6	few	CASSTGISNQPQHF	TGTGCCAGCAGCACAGGTATTAGCAATCAGCCCCAGCATTTT
-	TRBJ1-6	TRBV4-3	-	CASSQPLCQGCFNSPLHF	TGCGCCAGCAGCCAGCCGCTCTGTCAGGGTTGTTTTAATTCACCCCTCCACTTT
-	TRBJ1-6	TRBV2	-	CASSKNVIGGVNSPLHF	TGTGCCAGCAGTAAAAATGTGATAGGGGGGGTGAATTCACCCCTCCACTTT
-	TRBJ2-1	TRBV7-7	-	CASSKAPSRLSYNEQFF	TGTGCCAGCAGCAAAGCGCCTTCCCGACTCTCCTACAATGAGCAGTTCTTC
TRBD2	TRBJ2-1	TRBV7-3	-	CASSPTSGGYEQFF	TGTGCCAGCAGCCCGACTAGCGGGGGTTATGAGCAGTTCTTC
-	TRBJ1-4	TRBV9	-	CASSVGGSGEKLFF	TGTGCCAGCAGCGTAGGAGGATCGGGTGAAAAACTGTTTTTT
TRBD2	TRBJ2-5	TRBV15	-	CATSRDGGGQETQYF	TGTGCCACCAGCAGAGATGGGGGGGGACAAGAGACCCAGTACTTC
-	TRBJ2-7	TRBV6-2/TRBV6-3	-	CASSYQGKGYEQYF	TGTGCCAGCAGTTACCAGGGTAAGGGCTACGAGCAGTACTTC
-	TRBJ2-5	TRBV7-9	-	CASSYRRDQETQYF	TGTGCCAGCAGCTACCGCCGGGACCAAGAGACCCAGTACTTC
-	TRBJ1-3	TRBV19	-	CASSAFQGSGNTIYF	TGTGCCAGTAGTGCCTTCCAGGGGTCTGGAAACACCATATATTTT
-	TRBJ2-5	TRBV6-6	-	CASSYIEGGETQYF	TGTGCCAGCAGTTACATCGAAGGGGGAGAGACCCAGTACTTC
TRBD1	TRBJ1-1	TRBV30	-	CASDRAEAFF	TGTGCCTCGGACAGGGCTGAAGCTTTCTTT
TRBD2	TRBJ2-5	TRBV5-8	-	CASSRGEIAGNQETQYF	TGTGCCAGCAGCCGAGGCGAAATAGCGGGAAACCAAGAGACCCAGTACTTC
-	TRBJ1-1	TRBV6-5	-	CASRDSQLQNTEAFF	TGTGCCAGCAGGGACTCACAGCTACAGAACACTGAAGCTTTCTTT
-	TRBJ2-3	TRBV9	-	CASSVATGGGTDTQYF	TGTGCCAGCAGCGTAGCTACAGGCGGGGGCACAGATACGCAGTATTTT
-	TRBJ1-5	TRBV2	-	CASRARDIRNQPQHF	TGTGCCAGCAGGGCCCGGGACATACGCAATCAGCCCCAGCATTTT
-	TRBJ1-2	TRBV28	-	CASSTPRTVDYGYTF	TGTGCCAGCAGTACTCCGAGGACAGTAGACTATGGCTACACCTTC
TRBD2	TRBJ2-1	TRBV10-3	-	CAISEFRGSSYNEQFF	TGTGCCATCAGTGAGTTTCGCGGGAGTTCCTACAATGAGCAGTTCTTC
TRBD1	TRBJ2-5	TRBV7-9	-	CASSPDRQETQYF	TGTGCCAGCAGCCCGGACAGGCAAGAGACCCAGTACTTC
-	TRBJ2-7	TRBV24-1	-	CATSTPGVGEQYF	TGTGCCACTTCAACCCCGGGGGTGGGGGAGCAGTACTTC
TRBD1	TRBJ1-2	TRBV5-4	-	CASSMIGHRGGGKGYTF	TGTGCCAGCAGCATGATTGGACACAGGGGGGGTGGTAAGGGCTACACCTTC
-	TRBJ2-5	TRBV10-3	-	CAISEPGTKVSQETQYF	TGTGCCATCAGTGAGCCGGGGACAAAGGTTAGCCAAGAGACCCAGTACTTC
-	TRBJ2-7	TRBV5-1	-	CASSGLTGVAYEQYF	TGCGCCAGCAGCGGATTGACAGGCGTTGCCTACGAGCAGTACTTC
-	TRBJ1-3	TRBV2	-	CASSEEVARNTIYF	TGTGCCAGCAGTGAAGAGGTAGCTAGAAACACCATATATTTT
-	TRBJ1-2	TRBV28	-	CATRSGRVGGYTF	TGTGCCACTAGAAGTGGCAGGGTGGGTGGCTACACCTTC
-	TRBJ2-7	TRBV21-1	-	CASSKGSEDF	TGTGCCAGCAGCAAAGGGTCGGAGGACTTC